The next 32 T cell receptor beta chains were all read from a single sample in a study of blood T cell repertoires in COVID-19. This table comes from immunoSEQ multiplex PCR, and its TCRdb copy is limited to in-frame clones, with some not included. The sample contains about 200,000 clones, roughly 78% of which appear only once. Sequencing input: peripheral blood. These receptors were taken from a woman aged 40 to 50 with acute or convalescent COVID-19.

On this clone: The sample contains more than one DNA sequence encoding this CDR3. This rearrangement joins TRBV18 to TRBJ1-6; TRBD1 agrees at 9 bases. The CDR3 contains 15 residues. Germline values: CDR1 KGHSH, CDR2 LQKENI. V dropped 3 bases and J dropped 6; count of bases not matched to a gene: 3. DNA of the CDR3: TGTGCCAGCTCACCTCCGGACAGGGGTAATTCACCCCTCCACTTT. It encodes CASSPPDRGNSPLHF.

V usage is TRBV3-1 (or the pseudogene TRBV3-2) and J usage is TRBJ2-2, with D possibly matching TRBD1 (7 bases). The ends were cut back, 2 bases at V and 3 bases at J, with 16 bases in the middle. Germline CDR1 reads LGHDT; CDR2 reads YNNKEL (reference sequence). This CDR3 is 17 amino acids long. For the CDR3, the DNA is TGTGCCAGCAGCCAAATGCGGGAACAGGGGTACACCGGGGAGCTGTTTTTT. Protein sequence: CASSQMREQGYTGELFF.

This clone was seen just once. This chain links TRBV6-5 with TRBJ2-5, with a tentative D call TRBD2 (5 bases). CDR1 is MNHEY and CDR2 is SVGAGI in the germline V gene. V was trimmed by 6 bases and J by 4 bases, leaving 15 bases between them. This CDR3 is built from 14 residues. The CDR3 coding sequence is TGTGCCAGCAGCCCGGACTCCTCGGGAGAGACCCAGTACTTC. It yields the protein CASSPDSSGETQYF.

The rearrangement links TRBV5-1 to TRBJ2-7, with D uncertain. V was pared by 5 bases and J by 5 bases, with 14 bases between. Per germline, CDR1 SGHRS and CDR2 YFSETQ. This CDR3 comprises 13 residues. CDR3 residues: CASREPPQNEQYF. The CDR3, as DNA: TGCGCCAGCAGGGAGCCTCCCCAGAACGAGCAGTACTTC.

V usage is TRBV5-5 and J usage is TRBJ2-1; TRBD1 agrees at 9 bases. This CDR3 region has 17 residues. The germline V gene has CDR1 SGHKS and CDR2 YYEKEE (reference sequence). J was trimmed by 4 bases and V by 4 bases; bases with no gene match: 12. In DNA, the CDR3 is TGTGCCAGCAGCCCATCCTTGACAGGGGGAGGGTACAATGAGCAGTTCTTC. This codes for CASSPSLTGGGYNEQFF.

This chain connects TRBV11-2 to TRBJ1-3, with D possibly matching TRBD1 (6 bases). The V end lost 5 bases, the J end lost 4 bases, and 18 bases lay between the germline ends. There are 16 residues in the CDR3. Per germline, CDR1 SGHAT and CDR2 FQNNGV. This chain's CDR3 is CASSPSRQAGGNTIYF. CDR3 DNA sequence: TGTGCCAGCAGCCCATCACGACAGGCCGGGGGAAACACCATATATTTT.

The gene calls are TRBV5-1 and TRBJ2-3; D remains unclear. V was clipped by 1 base and J by 4 bases, with 10 bases between them. The CDR3 spans 14 residues. The germline gives CDR1 SGHRS, CDR2 YFSETQ. The CDR3 nucleotides are TGCGCCAGCAGCTTGTCCGAGCCCGCAGATACGCAGTATTTT. This translates into CASSLSEPADTQYF.

This clone has only one observation. The chain is built from TRBV12-3 or TRBV12-4 and TRBJ1-2, with D uncertain. The CDR3 sequence is 13 residues long. V was clipped by 3 bases and J by 8 bases, with 13 bases between them. The chain's CDR3 is CASSLAGVGGYTF. For the CDR3, the DNA is TGTGCCAGCAGTTTGGCGGGAGTGGGAGGCTACACCTTC.

The chain links TRBV13 to TRBJ2-1; TRBD2 agrees at 8 bases. Germline V gene data show CDR1 as PRHDT and CDR2 as FYEKMQ (reference sequence). V dropped 5 bases and J dropped 5; count of bases not matched to a gene: 14. The CDR3 runs to 17 residues. Here the CDR3 reads CASSLPEAGANNNEQFF. In DNA, the CDR3 is TGTGCCAGCAGCCTCCCGGAAGCGGGGGCAAATAACAATGAGCAGTTCTTC.

V gene TRBV27 combines with J gene TRBJ2-7, with a weak D call TRBD1 (6 bases). The germline gives CDR1 MNHEY, CDR2 SMNVEV (reference sequence). The CDR3 runs 14 residues. Trimming shortened V by 6 bases and J by 0 bases, and 12 bases separated the two germline ends. The chain's CDR3 is CASSPTGLSYEQYF. DNA of the CDR3: TGTGCCAGCAGCCCTACAGGGCTCTCCTACGAGCAGTACTTC.

The chain joins TRBV14 to TRBJ2-3; 8 bases map to TRBD2. Germline CDR1 and CDR2: SGHDN and FVKESK. This CDR3 comprises 15 residues. After removal of 4 bases from V and 4 bases from J, the junction contained 7 bases not matched to a gene. The CDR3 region is CASSLWTSLADTQYF. As DNA, the CDR3 is TGTGCCAGCAGCCTTTGGACTAGCTTAGCAGATACGCAGTATTTT.

The chain joins TRBV6-2 or TRBV6-3 to TRBJ2-1; the match to TRBD2 covers 7 bases. CDR3 length: 14 amino acids. J was trimmed by 8 bases and V by 4 bases; bases with no gene match: 8. The germline gives CDR1 MNHEY, CDR2 SVGEGT. CDR3 sequence: CASSFGGRGDEQFF. The CDR3 DNA is TGTGCCAGCAGTTTTGGCGGGAGAGGGGATGAGCAGTTCTTC.

The chain carries TRBV2 and TRBJ1-2; possible D gene TRBD1, 5 bases. Germline values: CDR1 SNHLY, CDR2 FYNNEI. The CDR3 is 13 amino acids. Trimming cost V 6 bases and J 4 bases, with 12 bases left between them. This CDR3 reads CASSVTEVYGYTF. The DNA for the CDR3 is TGTGCCAGCAGCGTGACAGAGGTCTATGGCTACACCTTC.

This clone was seen just once. The chain uses TRBV11-3 and TRBJ2-7, with D maybe TRBD2 (5 bases). V lost 1 base and J lost 6, with 10 bases in between. The CDR3 is made up of 13 amino acids. Germline V gives CDR1 SGHNT, CDR2 YENEEA. The DNA for the CDR3 is TGTGCCAGCAGCTTAGTAGTCACTAGCGAGCAGTACTTC. This translates into CASSLVVTSEQYF.

The rearrangement uses TRBV5-6 and TRBJ2-7; the match to TRBD2 covers 7 bases. J lost 6 bases, V lost 5 bases, and 17 bases had no gene match. The CDR3 has 16 amino acids. Germline assignment: CDR1 SGHDT and CDR2 YYEEEE. The CDR3 sequence: CASRGIAGGDWGEQYF. The CDR3 nucleotides read TGTGCCAGCAGGGGGATAGCGGGTGGGGATTGGGGCGAGCAGTACTTC. Looking up the rest from reference TRBV5-6 and TRBJ2-7 gives the full variable domain: DAGVTQSPTHLIKTRGQQVTLRCSPKSGHDTVSWYQQALGQGPQFIFQYYEEEERQRGNFPDRFSGHQFPNYSSELNVNALLLGDSALYLCASRGIAGGDWGEQYFGPGTRLTVT.

This chain's CDR3 is CASSPNNEAGGSGEQFF. The CDR3 DNA follows: TGTGCCAGCAGCCCTAATAACGAAGCGGGGGGCTCGGGTGAGCAGTTCTTC. The gene calls are TRBV7-6 and TRBJ2-1; TRBD2 agrees at 9 bases. The CDR3 has 17 amino acids. Germline V lookup: CDR1 SGHVS, CDR2 FNYEAQ. Trimming removed 5 bases from V and 9 bases from J; junction bases left unmatched: 17.

V and J are TRBV9 and TRBJ2-1; TRBD2 might be the D (6 bases). CDR1 and CDR2 from the germline V gene are SGDLS and YYNGEE. This CDR3 region has 16 residues. The V and J ends lost 0 bases and 0 bases respectively, with 10 bases between them. The CDR3 here is CASSVGPGVSYNEQFF. CDR3 in DNA: TGTGCCAGCAGCGTAGGTCCGGGGGTCTCCTACAATGAGCAGTTCTTC.

V is TRBV6-6 and J is TRBJ1-2, with D possibly being TRBD1 (5 bases). This CDR3 comprises 11 residues. Deletions cut 8 bases from V and 3 bases from J, with 7 bases between. Germline CDR1 MNHNY, CDR2 SVGAGI (reference sequence). CDR3 in amino acids: CASGADYGYTF. CDR3 in DNA: TGTGCCAGCGGGGCTGACTATGGCTACACCTTC.

This chain uses TRBV5-5 with TRBJ1-1, with 7 bases matching TRBD1. The V segment lost 3 bases and the J segment 10 bases; nucleotides outside the gene matches: 9. Germline V CDR1 and CDR2: SGHKS, YYEKEE (reference sequence). The CDR3 length is 13 residues. The CDR3 DNA reads TGTGCCAGCAGCTCGATACAGGGGAGCGGAGCTTTCTTT. It encodes CASSSIQGSGAFF. Drawing the rest from reference TRBV5-5 and TRBJ1-1, the complete variable domain is DAGVTQSPTHLIKTRGQQVTLRCSPISGHKSVSWYQQVLGQGPQFIFQYYEKEERGRGNFPDRFSARQFPNYSSELNVNALLLGDSALYLCASSSIQGSGAFFGQGTRLTVV.

This clone was detected only once. The CDR3 does not close with the conserved phenylalanine or tryptophan, likely indicating a read error. The DNA is left out, because the CDR3 cannot be placed on it with certainty; the CDR3 is given as TCRdb lists it. This chain connects TRBV6-6 to TRBJ2-7; TRBD1, the D gene given by the table, was not confirmed from the DNA. Germline lookup yields CDR1 MNHNY and CDR2 SVGAGI (reference sequence). The CDR3 has 9 amino acids, counting both end residues. The CDR3 is CASSYSGGL.

This clone was recorded at least ten times. The chain links TRBV2 to TRBJ1-1; unclear D gene. Germline CDR1 and CDR2: SNHLY and FYNNEI. CDR3 size: 13 residues. V lost 4 bases to trimming and J lost 4 bases, with 10 bases between them. The CDR3 coding sequence is TGTGCCAGCAGTGTTGGGGAGGGCACTGAAGCTTTCTTT. Translated, it gives CASSVGEGTEAFF.

The V call is TRBV7-6, the J call TRBJ2-7; D is uncertain. This CDR3 has 14 residues. V was cut by 2 bases and J by 0 bases, with 8 bases left in between. The germline CDR1 and CDR2 sequences are SGHVS and FNYEAQ. The CDR3 sequence is CASSLKTYSYEQYF. CDR3 in DNA: TGTGCCAGCAGCTTAAAAACTTACTCCTACGAGCAGTACTTC.

The chain uses TRBV19 and TRBJ1-2, with D perhaps TRBD1 (5 bases). Trimming stripped 9 bases from V and 3 bases from J, with 14 bases between. CDR3 size: 13 residues. Germline CDR1 and CDR2: LNHDA and SQIVND (reference sequence). CDR3: CARGLEQYYGYTF. The CDR3 DNA reads TGTGCCAGGGGACTTGAGCAGTACTATGGCTACACCTTC.

The chain is built from TRBV7-8 and TRBJ2-7; D is perhaps TRBD1 (5 bases). The CDR3 is made up of 14 amino acids. V dropped 6 bases and J dropped 3 bases, with 15 bases sitting between them. Germline V gene sequence: CDR1 SGHVS, CDR2 FQNEAQ. This CDR3 is CASRRSPGNYEQYF. The CDR3 bases are TGTGCCAGCAGACGGTCCCCAGGGAACTACGAGCAGTACTTC.

V usage is TRBV7-9 and J usage is TRBJ2-5; 8 bases agree with TRBD2. The V gene end was trimmed by 3 bases and the J gene end by 1 base; junction bases not matched to a gene: 7. Germline V gene lookup returns CDR1 SEHNR and CDR2 FQNEAQ (reference sequence). This CDR3 contains 16 residues. In DNA form, the CDR3 reads TGTGCCAGCAGCTTGTGGGGTAGCGGGACCCAAGAGACCCAGTACTTC. It codes for CASSLWGSGTQETQYF.

The rearrangement uses TRBV19 and TRBJ2-5; 7 nucleotides line up with TRBD1. The V gene's germline CDR1 is LNHDA and CDR2 SQIVND (reference sequence). V lost 3 bases, J lost 5 bases, and 9 bases stayed unmatched. The CDR3 consists of 15 residues. The CDR3 spells CASSMSSGGWETQYF. The CDR3 nucleotides are TGTGCCAGTAGTATGTCCTCAGGGGGATGGGAGACCCAGTACTTC.

V usage is TRBV24-1 and J usage is TRBJ1-2; TRBD1 agrees at 9 bases. The junction had 3 bases not matched to a gene; V was cut back by 3 bases and J by 8 bases. CDR3 length equals 13 residues. Germline V gene sequence: CDR1 KGHDR, CDR2 SFDVKD. In DNA, the CDR3 is TGTGCCACCAGTGATCGGACAGGGGAAGGCTACACCTTC. Translation: CATSDRTGEGYTF.

The rearrangement uses TRBV21-1 and TRBJ2-1; the table's D call, TRBD2, was not checked against the DNA. TRBV21-1 is a listed pseudogene. This CDR3 region has 20 residues. CDR3 coding DNA: TGTGCCAGCAGCAATAAGCCCGCCCGACTAGCGGGAGGGCCCTCTGGTGAGCAGTTCTTC. Encoded protein: CASSNKPARLAGGPSGEQFF.

This chain connects TRBV6-5 to TRBJ1-1; D unclear. Looked up from germline, CDR1 is MNHEY and CDR2 is SVGAGI. V was pared by 2 bases and J by 0 bases, with 7 bases between. The CDR3 contains 14 residues. The CDR3 sequence is CASSYHHMNTEAFF. CDR3 nucleotides: TGTGCCAGCAGTTACCACCACATGAACACTGAAGCTTTCTTT.

The rearrangement links TRBV11-3 to TRBJ2-2; 13 bases are a match to TRBD2. The CDR3 consists of 17 residues. V was clipped by 4 bases and J by 4 bases; unmatched bases: 6. Looked up from germline, CDR1 is SGHNT and CDR2 is YENEEA. The CDR3 DNA follows: TGTGCCAGCAGCTCGGGACTAGCGGGAACGGGCACCGGGGAGCTGTTTTTT. Translating it yields CASSSGLAGTGTGELFF.

V gene TRBV7-6 combines with J gene TRBJ2-1; 9 nucleotides agree with TRBD2. V lost 1 base, J lost 8 bases, and 15 bases stayed unmatched. Germline-derived CDR1 and CDR2 are SGHVS and FNYEAQ. This CDR3 is built from 18 residues. CDR3 sequence (DNA): TGTGCCAGCAGCTTAGAACCCCGGGCTAGCGGGATGAGGGATGAGCAGTTCTTC. As protein: CASSLEPRASGMRDEQFF. Drawing the rest from reference TRBV7-6 and TRBJ2-1, the complete variable domain is GAGVSQSPRYKVTKRGQDVALRCDPISGHVSLYWYRQALGQGPEFLTYFNYEAQQDKSGLPNDRFSAERPEGSISTLTIQRTEQRDSAMYRCASSLEPRASGMRDEQFFGPGTRLTVL.

The chain has TRBV3-1 (or the pseudogene TRBV3-2) and TRBJ2-3; 9 nucleotides match TRBD2. Germline V lookup: CDR1 LGHDT, CDR2 YNNKEL (reference sequence). This CDR3 is built from 17 residues. Trimming took 0 bases from V and 5 from J; bases not matched to a gene: 9. The CDR3: CASSQEGTSPTKDTQYF. The CDR3, as DNA: TGTGCCAGCAGCCAAGAGGGGACTAGCCCCACTAAAGATACGCAGTATTTT.